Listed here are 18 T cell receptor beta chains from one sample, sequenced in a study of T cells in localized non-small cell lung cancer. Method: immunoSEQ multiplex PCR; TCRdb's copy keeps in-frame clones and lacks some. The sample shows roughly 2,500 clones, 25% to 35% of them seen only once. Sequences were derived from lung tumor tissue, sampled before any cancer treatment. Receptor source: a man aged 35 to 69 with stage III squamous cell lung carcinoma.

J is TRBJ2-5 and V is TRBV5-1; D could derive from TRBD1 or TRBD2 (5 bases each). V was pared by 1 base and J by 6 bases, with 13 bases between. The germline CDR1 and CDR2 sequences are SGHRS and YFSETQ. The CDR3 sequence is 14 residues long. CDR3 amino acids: CASSLFGTEKTQYF. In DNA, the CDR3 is TGCGCCAGCAGCTTGTTCGGGACGGAAAAGACCCAGTACTTC.

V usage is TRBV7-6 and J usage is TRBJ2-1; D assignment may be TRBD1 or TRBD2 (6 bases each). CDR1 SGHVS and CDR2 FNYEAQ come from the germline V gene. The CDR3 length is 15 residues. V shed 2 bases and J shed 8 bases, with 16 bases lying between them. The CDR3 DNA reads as TGTGCCAGCAGCTTAAACCGGGGGCCCAGTGATGAGCAGTTCTTC. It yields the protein CASSLNRGPSDEQFF.

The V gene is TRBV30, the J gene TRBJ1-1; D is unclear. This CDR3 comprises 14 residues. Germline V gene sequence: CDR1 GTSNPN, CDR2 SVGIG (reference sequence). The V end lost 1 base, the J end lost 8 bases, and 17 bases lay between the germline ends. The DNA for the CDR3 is TGTGCCTGGAGTGGTACCAAGGGCCAATTCGAAGCTTTCTTT. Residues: CAWSGTKGQFEAFF.

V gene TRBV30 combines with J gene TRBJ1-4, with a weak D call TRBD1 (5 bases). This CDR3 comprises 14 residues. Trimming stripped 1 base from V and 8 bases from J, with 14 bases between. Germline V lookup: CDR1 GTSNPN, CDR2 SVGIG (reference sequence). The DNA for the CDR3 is TGTGCCTGGAGTGGGGGGAGGGAGATGGAAAAACTGTTTTTT. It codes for CAWSGGREMEKLFF.

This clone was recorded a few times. Here the CDR3 reads CASSLEDASYGYTF. The DNA of the CDR3 is TGTGCCAGCAGCTTAGAAGACGCTAGCTATGGCTACACCTTC. The chain carries TRBV11-3 and TRBJ1-2; no clear D. Germline CDR1 reads SGHNT; CDR2 reads YENEEA. Between the trimmed V and J ends, which lost 0 bases and 4 bases, there was a span of 9 bases. The CDR3 covers 14 residues.

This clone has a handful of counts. The CDR3 bases are TGTGCCAGCAACCACGGGAGGGCCTATAATTCACCCCTCCACTTT. It specifies CASNHGRAYNSPLHF. The chain combines TRBV2 with TRBJ1-6, with D unclear. Trimming cost V 7 bases and J 2 bases, with 12 bases left between them. The V gene's germline CDR1 is SNHLY and CDR2 FYNNEI. The length of the CDR3 is 15 residues. Complete variable domain (other parts from reference TRBV2 and TRBJ1-6): EPEVTQTPSHQVTQMGQEVILRCVPISNHLYFYWYRQILGQKVEFLVSFYNNEISEKSEIFDDQFSVERPDGSNFTLKIRSTKLEDSAMYFCASNHGRAYNSPLHFGNGTRLTVT.

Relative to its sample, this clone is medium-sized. CDR3 coding DNA: TGTGCCAGCAGCGCAGACTGGGGGTCGCGCGAGCAGTACTTC. Translating it yields CASSADWGSREQYF. The V and J genes are TRBV11-3 and TRBJ2-7; possibly TRBD1 or TRBD2 for D (5 bases each). Per the germline V gene, CDR1 is SGHNT and CDR2 is YENEEA. V lost 5 bases to trimming and J lost 6 bases, with 17 bases between them. This CDR3 comprises 14 residues.

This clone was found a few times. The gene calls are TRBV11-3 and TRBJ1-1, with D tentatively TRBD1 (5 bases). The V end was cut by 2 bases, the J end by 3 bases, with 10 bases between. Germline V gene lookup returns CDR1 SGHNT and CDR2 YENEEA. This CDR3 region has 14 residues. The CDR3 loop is CASSLYDSHTEAFF. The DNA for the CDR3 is TGTGCCAGCAGCTTATACGACAGCCACACTGAAGCTTTCTTT.

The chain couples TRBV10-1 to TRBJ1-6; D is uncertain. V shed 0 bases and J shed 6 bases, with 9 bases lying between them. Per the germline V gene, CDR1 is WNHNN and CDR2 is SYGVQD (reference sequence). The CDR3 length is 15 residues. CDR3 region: CASSESSPFNSPLHF. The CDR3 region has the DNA TGCGCCAGCAGTGAGTCGAGCCCGTTTAATTCACCCCTCCACTTT.

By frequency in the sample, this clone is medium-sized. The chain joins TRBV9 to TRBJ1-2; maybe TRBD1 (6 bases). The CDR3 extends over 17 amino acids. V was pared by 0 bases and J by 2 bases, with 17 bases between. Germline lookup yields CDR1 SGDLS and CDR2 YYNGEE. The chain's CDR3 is CASSVAIQTGANYGYTF. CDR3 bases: TGTGCCAGCAGCGTAGCTATACAGACAGGCGCGAACTATGGCTACACCTTC.

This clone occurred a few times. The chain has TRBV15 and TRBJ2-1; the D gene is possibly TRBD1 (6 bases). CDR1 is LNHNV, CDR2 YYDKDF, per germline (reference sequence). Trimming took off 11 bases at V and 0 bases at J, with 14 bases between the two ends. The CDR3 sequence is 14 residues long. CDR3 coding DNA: TGTGCCTCAGATAGGGGGACCTCCTACAATGAGCAGTTCTTC. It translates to CASDRGTSYNEQFF. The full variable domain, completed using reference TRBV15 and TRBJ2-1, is DAMVIQNPRYQVTQFGKPVTLSCSQTLNHNVMYWYQQKSSQAPKLLFHYYDKDFNNEADTPDNFQSRRPNTSFCFLDIRSPGLGDTAMYLCASDRGTSYNEQFFGPGTRLTVL.

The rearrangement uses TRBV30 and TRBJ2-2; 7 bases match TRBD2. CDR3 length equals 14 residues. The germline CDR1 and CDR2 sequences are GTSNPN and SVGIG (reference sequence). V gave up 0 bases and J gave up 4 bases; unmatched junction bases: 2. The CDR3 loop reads CAWSVTSATGELFF. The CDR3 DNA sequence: TGTGCCTGGAGTGTAACTAGCGCCACCGGGGAGCTGTTTTTT.

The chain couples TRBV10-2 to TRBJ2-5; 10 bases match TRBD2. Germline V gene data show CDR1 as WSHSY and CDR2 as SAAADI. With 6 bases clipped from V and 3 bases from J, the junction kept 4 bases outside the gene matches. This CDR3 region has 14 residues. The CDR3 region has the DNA TGCGCCAGCAGGAGAGCGGGAGGGAAAGAGACCCAGTACTTC. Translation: CASRRAGGKETQYF.

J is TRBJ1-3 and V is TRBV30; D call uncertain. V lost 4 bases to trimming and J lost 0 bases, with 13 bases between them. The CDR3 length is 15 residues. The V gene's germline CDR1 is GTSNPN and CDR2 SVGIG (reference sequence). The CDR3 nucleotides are TGTGCCTGGAATCCCAAGGGCCGCTCTGGAAACACCATATATTTT. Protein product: CAWNPKGRSGNTIYF. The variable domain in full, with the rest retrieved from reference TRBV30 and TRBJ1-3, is SQTIHQWPATLVQPVGSPLSLECTVEGTSNPNLYWYRQAAGRGLQLLFYSVGIGQISSEVPQNLSASRPQDRQFILSSKKLLLSDSGFYLCAWNPKGRSGNTIYFGEGSWLTVV.

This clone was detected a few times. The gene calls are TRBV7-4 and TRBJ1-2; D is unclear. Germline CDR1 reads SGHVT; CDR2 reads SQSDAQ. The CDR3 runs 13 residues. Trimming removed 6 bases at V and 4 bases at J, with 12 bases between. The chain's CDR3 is CASSAGVGYGYTF. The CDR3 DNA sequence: TGTGCCAGCAGTGCCGGGGTTGGCTATGGCTACACCTTC.

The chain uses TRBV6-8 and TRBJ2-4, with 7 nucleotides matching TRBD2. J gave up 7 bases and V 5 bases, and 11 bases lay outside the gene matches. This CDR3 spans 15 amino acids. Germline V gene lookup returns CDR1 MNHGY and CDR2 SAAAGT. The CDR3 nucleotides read TGTGCCAGCAGTCTTAGCGGGCTGGCGGATAACATTCAGTACTTC. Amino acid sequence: CASSLSGLADNIQYF.

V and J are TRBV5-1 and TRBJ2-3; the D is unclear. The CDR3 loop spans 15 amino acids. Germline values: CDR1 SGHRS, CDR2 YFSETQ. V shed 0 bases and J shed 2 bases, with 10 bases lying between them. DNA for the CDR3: TGCGCCAGCAGCTTGGAGGCAGCCTTCACAGATACGCAGTATTTT. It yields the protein CASSLEAAFTDTQYF.

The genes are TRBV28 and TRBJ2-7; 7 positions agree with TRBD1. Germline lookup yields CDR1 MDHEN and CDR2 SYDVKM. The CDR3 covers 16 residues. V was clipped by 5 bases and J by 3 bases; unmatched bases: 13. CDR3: CASSAHRGRDLYEQYF. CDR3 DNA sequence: TGTGCCAGCAGTGCCCACAGGGGCCGCGATCTCTACGAGCAGTACTTC.